The next 22 T cell receptor beta chains were all read from a single sample in a study of blood T cells in healthy people across ages. A second about 7 to 12 cycle PCR used barcoded and J-beta primers. TCRdb re-analysed the 5' RACE reads in MiXCR, keeping a single row per CDR3 protein. The table lists fewer than 700,000 distinct CDR3 sequences, 40% to 45% of them singletons. The sample taken for sequencing was blood. The receptors were gathered from a man older than 75 in good health.

V is TRBV24-1 and J is TRBJ2-7; 9 bases fit TRBD1. Germline V gives CDR1 KGHDR, CDR2 SFDVKD. The CDR3 extends over 13 amino acids. V lost 12 bases and J lost 7; bases outside the gene matches: 12. DNA for the CDR3: TGTGCCGCGGGACAGGGATTACTGAATGAGCAGTACTTC. Translated, it gives CAAGQGLLNEQYF.

The chain uses TRBV12-3 or TRBV12-4 and TRBJ2-3; TRBD1 might be the D (6 bases). Trimming removed 5 bases from V and 3 bases from J, with 21 bases in between. CDR3 length: 17 residues. The CDR3: CASSPNDRDMSTDTQYF. CDR3 sequence (DNA): TGTGCCAGCAGTCCTAATGACCGGGACATGAGTACAGATACGCAGTATTTT.

This CDR3 reads CASREAGRNEKLFF. CDR3 nucleotide sequence: TGCGCCAGCAGAGAGGCAGGGAGGAATGAAAAACTGTTTTTT. The rearrangement uses TRBV5-1 and TRBJ1-4; D is perhaps TRBD1 (5 bases). Germline V lookup: CDR1 SGHRS, CDR2 YFSETQ. V lost 5 bases and J lost 5, with 13 bases in between. The CDR3 consists of 14 residues. Full variable domain (missing parts from reference TRBV5-1 and TRBJ1-4): KAGVTQTPRYLIKTRGQQVTLSCSPISGHRSVSWYQQTPGQGLQFLFEYFSETQRNKGNFPGRFSGRQFSNSRSEMNVSTLELGDSALYLCASREAGRNEKLFFGSGTQLSVL.

The V call is TRBV4-3, the J call TRBJ2-5, with D perhaps TRBD1 (6 bases). This CDR3 is 15 amino acids long. V was pared by 0 bases and J by 5 bases, with 13 bases between. The V gene's germline CDR1 is LGHNA and CDR2 YSLEER. The CDR3 coding sequence is TGCGCCAGCAGCCAAGAAACAGGGATTGGGGAGACCCAGTACTTC. Protein sequence: CASSQETGIGETQYF.

This clonotype turned up a few times. The gene calls are TRBV28 and TRBJ2-1; 7 nucleotides line up with TRBD2. There are 15 residues in the CDR3. Losses at the gene ends were 3 bases for V and 6 bases for J; bases not matched to a gene: 8. CDR1 MDHEN and CDR2 SYDVKM come from the germline V gene. The chain's CDR3 is CASSFGLVVSNEQFF. The CDR3 DNA reads as TGTGCCAGCAGTTTTGGACTAGTTGTGAGCAATGAGCAGTTCTTC.

This clonotype was counted only a few times. V usage is TRBV7-2 and J usage is TRBJ2-1, with 9 nucleotides matching TRBD2. The trim removed 1 base at V and 7 bases at J, leaving 8 bases unmatched. CDR1 and CDR2 from the germline V gene are SGHTA and FQGNSA. The CDR3 length is 16 residues. CDR3 nucleotides: TGTGCCAGCAGCTTAGTTCCTAGCGGGAAGTTTAATGAGCAGTTCTTC. Translation gives CASSLVPSGKFNEQFF.

This clonotype showed up just a few times. The chain has TRBV5-5 and TRBJ1-2, with no clear D. Germline assignment: CDR1 SGHKS and CDR2 YYEKEE (reference sequence). The CDR3 consists of 13 residues. V was pared by 0 bases and J by 6 bases, with 9 bases between. CDR3 region: CASSLGRSNGYTF. CDR3 sequence (DNA): TGTGCCAGCAGCTTGGGACGGTCAAATGGCTACACCTTC.

This clonotype was found a few times. The J gene is TRBJ2-5, the V gene TRBV5-1, with D tentatively TRBD2 (6 bases). The end of the DNA is better explained by TRBJ2-7, so the J call may be wrong. The CDR3 runs to 17 residues. Germline V lookup: CDR1 SGHRS, CDR2 YFSETQ. DNA of the CDR3: TGCGCCAGCAGCTTGGCCCGGGGTTTGGGCGCGGGGAGCGAGCAGTACTTC. It yields the protein CASSLARGLGAGSEQYF.

The chain links TRBV14 to TRBJ2-1; 7 bases are shared with TRBD1. CDR3 size: 15 residues. Trimming took 5 bases from V and 7 from J; bases not matched to a gene: 11. Per germline, CDR1 SGHDN and CDR2 FVKESK. The CDR3 coding sequence is TGTGCCAGCAGCACCCGGGACAGCCTGTGGAATGAGCAGTTCTTC. It translates to CASSTRDSLWNEQFF.

The CDR3 sequence is CASSYSTEGLAYNEQFF. The CDR3 DNA follows: TGTGCCAGCAGTTACTCGACCGAGGGTTTGGCCTACAATGAGCAGTTCTTC. This chain joins TRBV6-5 and TRBJ2-1; weak D call: TRBD2 (5 bases). CDR1 and CDR2 from the germline V gene are MNHEY and SVGAGI. V was shortened by 0 bases and J by 2 bases, with 14 bases between the two germline ends. The CDR3 has 17 amino acids.

The chain joins TRBV7-2 to TRBJ2-5; the D is unclear. The CDR3 totals 18 residues. CDR1 and CDR2 from the germline V gene are SGHTA and FQGNSA. V was trimmed by 6 bases and J by 0 bases, leaving 23 bases between them. The CDR3 DNA sequence: TGTGCCAGCAGTCCTTCTAACAACCGAGGAAGGTACCAAGAGACCCAGTACTTC. Protein: CASSPSNNRGRYQETQYF.

The sample holds a few counts of this clonotype. V is TRBV3-1 and J is TRBJ1-2; D remains ambiguous. Trimming cost V 4 bases and J 6 bases, with 18 bases left between them. Germline V gene lookup returns CDR1 LGHDT and CDR2 YNNKEL (reference sequence). The CDR3 runs to 15 residues. The CDR3 DNA sequence: TGTGCCAGCAGCCCCCGCACAAATCGCGGGGATGGCTACACCTTC. This translates into CASSPRTNRGDGYTF.

The chain recombines TRBV4-3 with TRBJ2-1; the match to TRBD2 covers 9 bases. Germline V gene lookup returns CDR1 LGHNA and CDR2 YSLEER. Trimming took 1 base from V and 11 from J; bases not matched to a gene: 15. This CDR3 spans 17 amino acids. The CDR3 coding sequence is TGCGCCAGCAGCCAAGGTGCTAGCGGGGTTCCACCGGTGCAGCAGTTCTTC. Translated, it gives CASSQGASGVPPVQQFF.

A note on this clonotype: Given a much more abundant clone one base away, this may be a read error. V usage is TRBV4-1 and J usage is TRBJ2-3; D unresolved. This CDR3 has 17 residues. Germline assignment: CDR1 MGHRA and CDR2 YSYEKL. CDR3 loop: CACSQESPGSQTDTQYF. The CDR3 nucleotides are TGCGCCTGCAGCCAAGAGTCCCCCGGGTCTCAAACAGATACGCAGTATTTT.

The CDR3 loop is CASSYLPTGTANTGELFF. The CDR3 DNA reads as TGCGCCAGCAGCTACTTACCTACCGGGACGGCCAACACCGGGGAGCTGTTTTTT. The V and J genes are TRBV4-1 and TRBJ2-2; D could derive from TRBD1 or TRBD2 (5 bases each). The CDR3 runs 18 residues. Per the germline V gene, CDR1 is MGHRA and CDR2 is YSYEKL. The ends were cut back, 5 bases at V and 2 bases at J, with 21 bases in the middle.

The chain combines TRBV6-2 or TRBV6-3 with TRBJ2-7; D may be TRBD1 (5 bases). Per the germline V gene, CDR1 is MNHEY and CDR2 is SVGEGT. This CDR3 has 14 amino acids. Trimming took 5 bases from V and 4 from J, leaving 15 bases between them. CDR3 sequence reads: CASSIRGARYEQYF. DNA for the CDR3: TGTGCCAGCAGTATCCGTGGGGCCCGATACGAGCAGTACTTC.

A single count supports this clonotype. The rearrangement uses TRBV6-1 and TRBJ2-3; 8 bases line up with TRBD1. In germline, CDR1 is MNHNS, CDR2 SASEGT. Trimming at V came to 10 bases and at J to 1 base, leaving 7 bases not matched to a gene. The CDR3 is 14 amino acids. CDR3 DNA sequence: TGTGCCACCGACAGGGGAGATGGCACAGATACGCAGTATTTT. Protein sequence: CATDRGDGTDTQYF.

This clonotype has more than one count but fewer than ten. The J gene is TRBJ2-5, the V gene TRBV12-3 or TRBV12-4, with a tentative D call TRBD2 (6 bases). The length of the CDR3 is 11 residues. The germline V and J ends were trimmed by 3 bases and 10 bases, with 9 bases remaining between them. The CDR3 loop is CASSFSGIQYF. The CDR3 DNA reads TGTGCCAGCAGTTTTAGCGGCATCCAGTACTTC.

The chain joins TRBV9 to TRBJ2-3, with 7 bases matching TRBD2. Trimming cost V 4 bases and J 8 bases; bases outside gene matches: 10. Germline V gives CDR1 SGDLS, CDR2 YYNGEE. The CDR3 consists of 14 residues. Written as DNA, the CDR3 is TGTGCCAGCAGCCTAGCGGACCTTCCAGGTACGCAGTATTTT. Its protein is CASSLADLPGTQYF.

J is TRBJ2-2 and V is TRBV6-5; possibly TRBD2 for D (6 bases). This CDR3 spans 14 amino acids. Trimming stripped 5 bases from V and 2 bases from J, with 9 bases between. CDR1 is MNHEY, CDR2 SVGAGI, per germline. The DNA for the CDR3 is TGTGCCAGCAGTGGACTAACCAACACCGGGGAGCTGTTTTTT. The encoded protein is CASSGLTNTGELFF.

This clonotype was observed a single time. Being one base from a much bigger clone, this may be a read error. The rearrangement links TRBV4-2 to TRBJ2-7; TRBD2 might be the D (6 bases). V gave up 3 bases and J gave up 7 bases, with 16 bases separating them. The CDR3 consists of 14 residues. Germline CDR1 reads LGHNA; CDR2 reads YNFKEQ. As DNA, the CDR3 is TGTGCCAGCAGCCAGGGGGGAGGCTACAATGAGCAGTACTTC. Its protein is CASSQGGGYNEQYF.

This clonotype was recorded a few times. The rearrangement links TRBV4-2 to TRBJ1-1; TRBD1 might be the D (5 bases). The ends were cut back, 4 bases at V and 6 bases at J, with 12 bases in the middle. Germline-derived CDR1 and CDR2 are LGHNA and YNFKEQ. This CDR3 has 13 amino acids. CDR3: CASSRDGDAEAFF. The CDR3 DNA reads TGTGCCAGCAGCCGGGATGGGGACGCTGAAGCTTTCTTT.